This T cell receptor beta chain was recovered during a study of T-cell memory formation after mild COVID-19. Study-wide results and limits: Among contracting clones, CD4+ were mainly CM/EM and CD8+ enriched in EMRA. Pre-infection memory already had some responding clones, implying cross-reactive memory joined. While clones contracting from day 15 to 85 were balanced between CD4 and CD8, later expanders leaned CD4+.

In this sample, this clonotype turned up a few times. What it binds is not known. TCRdb fed the 5' RACE reads into MiXCR, producing one record per CDR3 protein. The profile shows hundreds of thousands of distinct CDR3 sequences, less than 25% of them singletons. The CDR3 spans 16 residues. The receptor was isolated from an adult woman who had mild COVID-19 (a few samples of this study predate the infection). Cell type and time point are not known. The V gene is TRBV21-1, the J gene TRBJ1-2; the table assigns TRBD1, which was not confirmed against the DNA. TRBV21-1 is a pseudogene segment. Sequenced sample: PBMCs or a T cell subset sorted from them (not recorded which). The CDR3 loop is CASTVFPGQGSYGYTF. CDR3 bases: TGTGCCAGCACCGTTTTTCCGGGACAGGGGTCCTATGGCTACACCTTC.